This TCR beta chain was identified in a study of blood T cell repertoires in COVID-19. The overall study: T cells, B-cell-depleted T cells, or PBMCs provided the cDNA or gDNA that served as material.

Authors' data handling: For nucleated cells, counts were estimated from reference gene primer amplification. Libraries were prepared by immunoSEQ multiplex PCR; TCRdb keeps only in-frame clonotypes and omits some of them. That table supplies the V and J calls and clone size; D and trimming were determined from the DNA. The table shows about 190,000 clones, with 65% to 80% occurring only once. The origin of this receptor is a man in his fifties who had recovered from COVID-19. Sequenced input: peripheral blood.

The CDR3, as DNA: TGCGCCAGCAGCCCCCGCTTCCTAGCGGTCGTTCAAGAGACCCAGTACTTC. It translates to CASSPRFLAVVQETQYF. J is TRBJ2-5 and V is TRBV5-1; 7 bases align to TRBD2. CDR1 and CDR2 from the germline V gene are SGHRS and YFSETQ. This CDR3 is built from 17 residues. Trimming removed 4 bases from V and 2 bases from J; junction bases left unmatched: 14.